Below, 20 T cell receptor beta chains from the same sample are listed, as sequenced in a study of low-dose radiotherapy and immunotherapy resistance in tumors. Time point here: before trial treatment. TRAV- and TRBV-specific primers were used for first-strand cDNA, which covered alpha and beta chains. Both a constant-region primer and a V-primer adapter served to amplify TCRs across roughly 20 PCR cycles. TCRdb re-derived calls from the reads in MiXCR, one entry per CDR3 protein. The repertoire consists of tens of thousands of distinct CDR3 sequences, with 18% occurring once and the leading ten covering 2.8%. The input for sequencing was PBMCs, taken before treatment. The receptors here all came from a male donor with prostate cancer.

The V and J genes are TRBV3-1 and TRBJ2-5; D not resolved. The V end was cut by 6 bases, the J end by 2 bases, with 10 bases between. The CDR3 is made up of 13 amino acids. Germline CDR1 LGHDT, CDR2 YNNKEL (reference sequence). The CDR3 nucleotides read TGTGCCAGCAGACCTCACGCTCAAGAGACCCAGTACTTC. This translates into CASRPHAQETQYF.

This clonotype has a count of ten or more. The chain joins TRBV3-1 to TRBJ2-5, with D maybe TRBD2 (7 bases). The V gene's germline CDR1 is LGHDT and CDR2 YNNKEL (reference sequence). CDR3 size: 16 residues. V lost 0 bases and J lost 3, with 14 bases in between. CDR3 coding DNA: TGTGCCAGCAGCCAAGATCGGCGGGGGCCGAAAGAGACCCAGTACTTC. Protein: CASSQDRRGPKETQYF.

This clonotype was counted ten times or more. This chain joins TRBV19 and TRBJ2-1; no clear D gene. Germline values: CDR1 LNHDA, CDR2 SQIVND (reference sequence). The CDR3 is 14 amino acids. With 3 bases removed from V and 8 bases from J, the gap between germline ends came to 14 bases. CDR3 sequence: CASSIGTLWDEQFF. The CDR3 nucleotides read TGTGCCAGTAGTATTGGTACACTTTGGGATGAGCAGTTCTTC. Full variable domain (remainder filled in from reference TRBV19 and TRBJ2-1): DGGITQSPKYLFRKEGQNVTLSCEQNLNHDAMYWYRQDPGQGLRLIYYSQIVNDFQKGDIAEGYSVSREKKESFPLTVTSAQKNPTAFYLCASSIGTLWDEQFFGPGTRLTVL.

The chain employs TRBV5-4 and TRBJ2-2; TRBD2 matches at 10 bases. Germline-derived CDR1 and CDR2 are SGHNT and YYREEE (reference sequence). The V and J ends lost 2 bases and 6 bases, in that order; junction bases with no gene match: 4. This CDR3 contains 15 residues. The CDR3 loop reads CASSFASGGPGELFF. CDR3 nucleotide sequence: TGTGCCAGCAGCTTCGCTAGCGGGGGCCCCGGGGAGCTGTTTTTT.

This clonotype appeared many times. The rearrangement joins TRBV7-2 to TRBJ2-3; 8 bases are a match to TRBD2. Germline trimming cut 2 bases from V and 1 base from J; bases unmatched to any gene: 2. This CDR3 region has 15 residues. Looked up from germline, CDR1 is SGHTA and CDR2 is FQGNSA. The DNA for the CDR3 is TGTGCCAGCAGCTTAAATAGCGGGGGCACAGATACGCAGTATTTT. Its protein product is CASSLNSGGTDTQYF.

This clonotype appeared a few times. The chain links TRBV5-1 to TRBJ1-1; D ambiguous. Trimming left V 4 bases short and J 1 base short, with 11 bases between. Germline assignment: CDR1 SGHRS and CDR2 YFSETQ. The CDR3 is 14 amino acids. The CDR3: CASSPNRGNTEAFF. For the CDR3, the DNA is TGCGCCAGCAGCCCGAACCGGGGGAACACTGAAGCTTTCTTT. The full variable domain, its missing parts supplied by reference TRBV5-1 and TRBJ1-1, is KAGVTQTPRYLIKTRGQQVTLSCSPISGHRSVSWYQQTPGQGLQFLFEYFSETQRNKGNFPGRFSGRQFSNSRSEMNVSTLELGDSALYLCASSPNRGNTEAFFGQGTRLTVV.

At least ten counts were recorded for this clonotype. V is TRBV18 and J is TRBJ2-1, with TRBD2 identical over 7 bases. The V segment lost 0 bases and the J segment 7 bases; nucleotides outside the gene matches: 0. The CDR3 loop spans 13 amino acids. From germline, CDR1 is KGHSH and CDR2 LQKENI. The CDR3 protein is CASSPPGGNEQFF. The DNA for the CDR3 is TGTGCCAGCTCACCACCGGGGGGGAATGAGCAGTTCTTC.

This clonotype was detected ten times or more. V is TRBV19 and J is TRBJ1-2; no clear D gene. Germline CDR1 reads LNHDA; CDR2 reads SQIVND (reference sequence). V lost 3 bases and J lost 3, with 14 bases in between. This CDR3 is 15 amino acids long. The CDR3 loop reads CASSILSGADYGYTF. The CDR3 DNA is TGTGCCAGTAGTATTCTGTCAGGAGCCGACTATGGCTACACCTTC.

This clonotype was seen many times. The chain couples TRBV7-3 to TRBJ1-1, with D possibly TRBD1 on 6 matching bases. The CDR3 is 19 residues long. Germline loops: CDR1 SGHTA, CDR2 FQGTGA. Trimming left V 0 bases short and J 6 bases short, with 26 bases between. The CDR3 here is CASSLTAARSRGGGSEAFF. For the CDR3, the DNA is TGTGCCAGCAGCTTAACGGCGGCCCGAAGCAGGGGCGGAGGATCTGAAGCTTTCTTT. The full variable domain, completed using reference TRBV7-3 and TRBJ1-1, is GAGVSQTPSNKVTEKGKYVELRCDPISGHTALYWYRQSLGQGPEFLIYFQGTGAADDSGLPNDRFFAVRPEGSVSTLKIQRTERGDSAVYLCASSLTAARSRGGGSEAFFGQGTRLTVV.

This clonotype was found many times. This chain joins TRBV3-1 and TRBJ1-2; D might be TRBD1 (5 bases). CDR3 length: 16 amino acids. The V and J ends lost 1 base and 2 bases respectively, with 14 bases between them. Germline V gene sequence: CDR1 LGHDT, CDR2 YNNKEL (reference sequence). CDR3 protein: CASSQGRGTVNYGYTF. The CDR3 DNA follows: TGTGCCAGCAGCCAAGGGAGGGGTACAGTGAACTATGGCTACACCTTC.

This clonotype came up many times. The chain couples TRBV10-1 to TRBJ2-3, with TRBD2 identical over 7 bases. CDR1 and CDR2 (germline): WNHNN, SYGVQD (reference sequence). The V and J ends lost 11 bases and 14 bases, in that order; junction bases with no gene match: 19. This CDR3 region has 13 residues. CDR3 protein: CAGGVVRTPGGYF. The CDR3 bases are TGCGCCGGGGGGGTTGTGAGGACCCCGGGTGGGTATTTT.

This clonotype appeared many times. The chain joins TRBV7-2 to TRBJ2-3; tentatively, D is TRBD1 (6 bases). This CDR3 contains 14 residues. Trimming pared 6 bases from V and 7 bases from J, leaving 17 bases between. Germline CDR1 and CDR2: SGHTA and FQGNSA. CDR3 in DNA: TGTGCCAGCAGTACACAGGGTCGTAGATATACGCAGTATTTT. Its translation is CASSTQGRRYTQYF.

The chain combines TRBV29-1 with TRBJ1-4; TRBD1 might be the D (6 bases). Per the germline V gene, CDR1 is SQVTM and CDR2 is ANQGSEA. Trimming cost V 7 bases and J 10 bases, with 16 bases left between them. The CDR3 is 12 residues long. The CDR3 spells CSGGRGDGKLFF. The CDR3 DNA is TGCAGCGGCGGAAGGGGGGACGGAAAACTGTTTTTT.

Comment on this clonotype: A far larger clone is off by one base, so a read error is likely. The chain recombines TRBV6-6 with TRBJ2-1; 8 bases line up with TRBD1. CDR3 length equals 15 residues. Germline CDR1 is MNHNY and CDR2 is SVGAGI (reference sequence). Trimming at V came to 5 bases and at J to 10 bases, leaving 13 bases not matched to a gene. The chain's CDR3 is CASSTKDRAPYEQFF. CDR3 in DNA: TGTGCCAGCAGTACCAAGGACAGGGCCCCATACGAGCAGTTCTTC.

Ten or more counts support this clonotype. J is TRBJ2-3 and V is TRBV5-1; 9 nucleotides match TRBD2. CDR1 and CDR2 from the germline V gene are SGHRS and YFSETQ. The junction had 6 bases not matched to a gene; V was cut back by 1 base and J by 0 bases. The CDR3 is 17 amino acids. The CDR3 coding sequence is TGCGCCAGCAGCTTGTCAGGCAGCGGGGGGAGCACAGATACGCAGTATTTT. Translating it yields CASSLSGSGGSTDTQYF.

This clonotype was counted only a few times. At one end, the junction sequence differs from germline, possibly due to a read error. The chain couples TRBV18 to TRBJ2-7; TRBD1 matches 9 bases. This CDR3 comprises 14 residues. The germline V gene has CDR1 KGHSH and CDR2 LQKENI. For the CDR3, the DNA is TGTGCCAGCTCCCCTAGTCCCGGGACAGGGCCCAGGTCCTTC. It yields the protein CASSPSPGTGPRSF.

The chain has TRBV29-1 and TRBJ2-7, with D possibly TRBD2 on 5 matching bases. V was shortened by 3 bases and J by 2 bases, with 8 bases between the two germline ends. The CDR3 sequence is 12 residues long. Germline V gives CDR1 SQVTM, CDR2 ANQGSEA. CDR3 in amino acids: CSVDDGTYEQYF. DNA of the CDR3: TGCAGCGTTGACGACGGGACCTACGAGCAGTACTTC.

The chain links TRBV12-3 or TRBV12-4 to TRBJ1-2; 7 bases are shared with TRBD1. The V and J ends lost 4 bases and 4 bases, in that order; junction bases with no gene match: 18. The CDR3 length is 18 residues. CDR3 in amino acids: CASSSSNEDREVLYGYTF. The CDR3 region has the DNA TGTGCCAGCAGTTCCTCCAATGAAGACAGGGAGGTCCTCTATGGCTACACCTTC.

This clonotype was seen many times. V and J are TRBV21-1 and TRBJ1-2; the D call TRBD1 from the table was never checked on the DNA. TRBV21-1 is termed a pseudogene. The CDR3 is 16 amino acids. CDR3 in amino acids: CASDLNRGQANYGYTF. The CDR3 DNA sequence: TGTGCCAGCGACTTGAACAGGGGGCAAGCTAACTATGGCTACACCTTC.

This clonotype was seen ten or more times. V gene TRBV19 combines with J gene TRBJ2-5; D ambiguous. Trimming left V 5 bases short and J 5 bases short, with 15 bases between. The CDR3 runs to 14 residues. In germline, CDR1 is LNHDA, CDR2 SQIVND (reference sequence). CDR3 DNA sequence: TGTGCCAGTAGTCCCGGTGTAGAGTGGGAGACCCAGTACTTC. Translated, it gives CASSPGVEWETQYF.